Sequencing of this T cell receptor beta chain was carried out in a study of blood T cell repertoires in COVID-19. Some clones are missing from TCRdb's copy, which holds only in-frame ones; the method was immunoSEQ multiplex PCR. The data show hundreds of thousands of clones, around nine tenths seen once. The sample was PBMCs or T cells enriched from blood (not recorded which). The sequence was obtained from a woman aged 50 to 60 with acute COVID-19.

The CDR3 DNA reads as TGTGCCAGCTCACCACGGTCTAGCGGGGGCACAGATACGCAGTATTTT. This sequence encodes CASSPRSSGGTDTQYF. V usage is TRBV18 and J usage is TRBJ2-3, with 9 bases fitting TRBD2. V lost 1 base and J lost 1; bases outside the gene matches: 3. The CDR3 loop spans 16 amino acids. CDR1 and CDR2 from the germline V gene are KGHSH and LQKENI.